What follows describes a single T cell receptor (beta chain). The antigen is not known. The V end was cut by 6 bases, the J end by 5 bases, with 19 bases between. This CDR3 is built from 15 residues. Germline V CDR1 and CDR2: SGHRS, YFSETQ. Generated by immunoSEQ multiplex PCR, the TCRdb table keeps only in-frame clones and is missing some. There are approximately 57,000 clones in the sample; about 78% occur only once, and approximately 4.5% lies in the top ten. This sample was included in a study of vaccination effects on CD4 cells after COVID-19. General study findings and limits: Few convalescent patients and no early post-infection timepoints were included in the study.

Having been cultured for about ten days, the cells underwent CD4+ T cell isolation. All participants had two doses of either the BNT162b2 or mRNA-1273 vaccine. Sequenced here: CD4+ T cells from PBMCs cultured without peptide, sampled after COVID-19 vaccination. This TCR was recovered from a human donor who received a COVID-19 vaccine. The chain has TRBV5-1 and TRBJ2-3, with D perhaps TRBD1 or TRBD2 (5 bases each). CDR3 protein: CASTGRGTAQDTQYF. The CDR3 DNA reads as TGCGCCAGCACGGGAAGGGGAACTGCACAAGATACGCAGTATTTT.